This TCR beta chain stems from a study of blood T cells in healthy people across ages. A second about 6 to 12 cycle PCR used barcoded and J-beta primers. TCRdb processed the 5' RACE reads anew with MiXCR; each CDR3 protein has one entry. The data hold 700,000 or so distinct CDR3 sequences, with about 20% observed a single time. Trimming removed 6 bases from V and 2 bases from J, with 11 bases in between. This CDR3 has 14 amino acids. Germline values: CDR1 MNHEY, CDR2 SVGAGI. This sequence was found in a man aged 65-85 years in good health. This rearrangement joins TRBV6-5 to TRBJ2-4; tentatively, D is TRBD1 (6 bases). Sequencing was performed on blood. The CDR3 DNA reads TGTGCCAGCAGAAAGCAGGGGACCAAAAACATTCAGTACTTC. Translating it yields CASRKQGTKNIQYF.